This TCR beta chain emerged from a study of cytomegalovirus exposure and HLA in healthy donors. General study points: It was reported that TCR beta sequences correctly inferred the HLA-A and HLA-B alleles for most subjects.

Notes on this clone: The antigen remains undetermined. A read error may produce the germline difference seen at one junction end. This sample includes further DNA sequences coding for the same CDR3.

Germline values: CDR1 SGHTA, CDR2 FQGTGA. The CDR3 covers 14 residues. Researchers ran the PCR with 60 Vbeta and 13 Jbeta primers. The table came from immunoSEQ multiplex PCR; TCRdb's copy has only in-frame clones and leaves some out. The repertoire holds some 160,000 clones, with roughly 82% as singletons. Sample: PBMCs. The V and J genes are TRBV7-3 and TRBJ2-2; D is possibly TRBD2 (6 bases). The sequence came from a woman aged 50 to 60 in good health and CMV-seronegative. The CDR3 spells CASSPRRGTGELFF. The CDR3 region has the DNA TGCGCCAGCAGCCCGCGGCGGGGCACCGGGGAGCTGTTTTTT.